Listed below are T cell receptor beta chains from one sample, sequenced in a study of T cells after yellow fever vaccination. TCRdb fed the 5' RACE reads into MiXCR, producing one record per CDR3 protein. Among around 120,000 distinct CDR3 sequences, around 7.2% were seen once, and the ten largest hold approximately 2.7%. The specimen comprised CD4+ T cells sorted from PBMCs, sampled 45 days after the first yellow fever vaccination. The source of these receptors is a man aged 18 to 30 who received the YFV17D yellow fever vaccine. Each CDR3 is given with its conserved first and last residue. The order of the fields is D gene, clone size, V gene, J gene, CDR3 DNA, CDR3 protein. The D gene is left open where the match is weak. Expanded clones are given a class, and other clones once, few, many or no size at all.

d_call: .; clone_size: many; v_call: TRBV30; j_call: TRBJ1-2; cdr3_nt: TGTGCCTGCAGACAGGCTCTTAACTATGGCTACACCTTC; cdr3_aa: CACRQALNYGYTF
d_call: .; clone_size: many; v_call: TRBV7-2; j_call: TRBJ2-6; cdr3_nt: TGTGCCAGCGTAGGGACCATCTCTGGGGCCAACGTCCTGACTTTC; cdr3_aa: CASVGTISGANVLTF
d_call: TRBD2; clone_size: many; v_call: TRBV4-3; j_call: TRBJ2-5; cdr3_nt: TGCGCCAGCAGCCAAGACCACTACGGGACTAGCGGGGGAGAGACCCAGTACTTC; cdr3_aa: CASSQDHYGTSGGETQYF
d_call: TRBD1; clone_size: .; v_call: TRBV4-3; j_call: TRBJ1-2; cdr3_nt: TGCGCCAGCAGCCAAGTGAGGGACAGGGACATCTATGGCTACACCTTC; cdr3_aa: CASSQVRDRDIYGYTF
d_call: .; clone_size: few; v_call: TRBV19; j_call: TRBJ2-1; cdr3_nt: TGTGCCAGTAGTCCCGGCCGGTCGGGGCCTTACAATGAGCAGTTCTTC; cdr3_aa: CASSPGRSGPYNEQFF
d_call: .; clone_size: .; v_call: TRBV7-6; j_call: TRBJ2-2; cdr3_nt: TGTGCCAGCAGCTTAGAGGTCTACACCGGGGAGCTGTTTTTT; cdr3_aa: CASSLEVYTGELFF
d_call: .; clone_size: many; v_call: TRBV15; j_call: TRBJ2-5; cdr3_nt: TGTGCCACCAGCGGGGTTGCAGAGACCCAGTACTTC; cdr3_aa: CATSGVAETQYF
d_call: .; clone_size: .; v_call: TRBV7-3; j_call: TRBJ2-6; cdr3_nt: TGTGCCAGCAGCTTAGGGGGCGGTGGGGCCAACGTCCTGACTTTC; cdr3_aa: CASSLGGGGANVLTF
d_call: .; clone_size: many; v_call: TRBV7-2; j_call: TRBJ2-2; cdr3_nt: TGTGCCAGCAGCTTTTCCAGCAACACCGGGGAGCTGTTTTTT; cdr3_aa: CASSFSSNTGELFF
d_call: .; clone_size: many; v_call: TRBV7-9; j_call: TRBJ2-2; cdr3_nt: TGTGCCAGCAGCGCCCAGTTATCGGGGACCGGGGAGCTGTTTTTT; cdr3_aa: CASSAQLSGTGELFF
d_call: TRBD2; clone_size: many; v_call: TRBV5-4; j_call: TRBJ2-2; cdr3_nt: TGTGCCAGCAGCACCGGACTAGCGGGGTCTGGGGAGCTGTTTTTT; cdr3_aa: CASSTGLAGSGELFF
d_call: TRBD1; clone_size: many; v_call: TRBV20-1; j_call: TRBJ1-1; cdr3_nt: TGCAGTGCAGCCACAGGGGGCGCGGGAGCTTTCTTT; cdr3_aa: CSAATGGAGAFF
d_call: .; clone_size: many; v_call: TRBV20-1; j_call: TRBJ2-7; cdr3_nt: TGCAGTGCCTCCGCTTGGGTGACGACCTACGAGCAGTACTTC; cdr3_aa: CSASAWVTTYEQYF
d_call: TRBD1; clone_size: many; v_call: TRBV24-1; j_call: TRBJ2-1; cdr3_nt: TGTGCCACCAGTGATTTTTTCGGTGGACAGGGCAATGAGCAGTTCTTC; cdr3_aa: CATSDFFGGQGNEQFF
d_call: .; clone_size: many; v_call: TRBV24-1; j_call: TRBJ2-1; cdr3_nt: TGTGCCACCAGTGATCCGCAAACAGGCTACAATGAGCAGTTCTTC; cdr3_aa: CATSDPQTGYNEQFF
d_call: .; clone_size: .; v_call: TRBV7-4; j_call: TRBJ2-3; cdr3_nt: TGTGCCAGCAGCTTGGGGTTGAGCGGGCGGAATCGCACAGATACGCAGTATTTT; cdr3_aa: CASSLGLSGRNRTDTQYF
d_call: TRBD1; clone_size: few; v_call: TRBV10-2; j_call: TRBJ1-2; cdr3_nt: TGCGCCAGCACTAAGGACAGGGGTTGGGATGGCTACACCTTC; cdr3_aa: CASTKDRGWDGYTF
d_call: .; clone_size: many; v_call: TRBV2; j_call: TRBJ2-7; cdr3_nt: TGTGCCAGCAGCGCCAGGGGGGCGCAGAACGAGCAGTACTTC; cdr3_aa: CASSARGAQNEQYF
d_call: .; clone_size: many; v_call: TRBV25-1; j_call: TRBJ2-6; cdr3_nt: TGTGCCAGCAGTGAATACGGGACTGGGGCCAACGTCCTGACTTTC; cdr3_aa: CASSEYGTGANVLTF
d_call: TRBD1; clone_size: .; v_call: TRBV20-1; j_call: TRBJ2-1; cdr3_nt: TGCAGTGCTAGAGAAAACAGGGGTTTTTTCCGTGAGCAGTTCTTC; cdr3_aa: CSARENRGFFREQFF
d_call: TRBD2; clone_size: many; v_call: TRBV7-9; j_call: TRBJ2-1; cdr3_nt: TGTGCCAGCATCACACAGCGGGGAAGCTCCTACAATGAGCAGTTCTTC; cdr3_aa: CASITQRGSSYNEQFF
d_call: .; clone_size: many; v_call: TRBV2; j_call: TRBJ2-4; cdr3_nt: TGTGCCAGCAGTGAAGAGCAAGCCAAAAACATTCAGTACTTC; cdr3_aa: CASSEEQAKNIQYF
d_call: .; clone_size: .; v_call: TRBV18; j_call: TRBJ2-1; cdr3_nt: TGTGCCAGCTCACCACCGGTTCTGCCTGAGCAGTTCTTC; cdr3_aa: CASSPPVLPEQFF
d_call: .; clone_size: many; v_call: TRBV4-3; j_call: TRBJ2-3; cdr3_nt: TGCGCCAGCAGACTGGGCGGGGCGAGTACAGATACGCAGTATTTT; cdr3_aa: CASRLGGASTDTQYF
d_call: .; clone_size: many; v_call: TRBV7-2; j_call: TRBJ1-5; cdr3_nt: TGTGCCAGCAGCCCCCGTGTCGGGGGCCCCCAGCATTTT; cdr3_aa: CASSPRVGGPQHF
d_call: .; clone_size: many; v_call: TRBV6-2/TRBV6-3; j_call: TRBJ1-4; cdr3_nt: TGTGCCAGCAGTTACCGGGTCCCGAGCGAAAAACTGTTTTTT; cdr3_aa: CASSYRVPSEKLFF
d_call: .; clone_size: many; v_call: TRBV19; j_call: TRBJ1-4; cdr3_nt: TGTGCCAGTAGACCATCGGGACCCCAAAAACTGTTTTTT; cdr3_aa: CASRPSGPQKLFF
d_call: TRBD1; clone_size: .; v_call: TRBV25-1; j_call: TRBJ1-4; cdr3_nt: TGTGCCAGCAGTGAAGGGACAGCTAATGAAAAACTGTTTTTT; cdr3_aa: CASSEGTANEKLFF
d_call: .; clone_size: .; v_call: TRBV10-3; j_call: TRBJ2-5; cdr3_nt: TGTGCCGTCTCACGGGCATTGGGGGGGGCCCAAGAGACCCAGTACTTC; cdr3_aa: CAVSRALGGAQETQYF
d_call: .; clone_size: .; v_call: TRBV6-1; j_call: TRBJ2-2; cdr3_nt: TGTGCCAGCAGTCCAAGGGTCAACACCGGGGAGCTGTTTTTT; cdr3_aa: CASSPRVNTGELFF
d_call: TRBD1; clone_size: many; v_call: TRBV30; j_call: TRBJ1-2; cdr3_nt: TGTGCCTGGGCCCCCGGGACAGTCGGCTATGGCTACACCTTC; cdr3_aa: CAWAPGTVGYGYTF
d_call: .; clone_size: few; v_call: TRBV5-1; j_call: TRBJ2-5; cdr3_nt: TGCGCCAGCAGCTTGGCGCCGGGGTACCAAGAGACCCAGTACTTC; cdr3_aa: CASSLAPGYQETQYF
d_call: .; clone_size: many; v_call: TRBV7-6; j_call: TRBJ2-3; cdr3_nt: TGTGCCAGCAGCCTTGGCGCAGATACGCAGTATTTT; cdr3_aa: CASSLGADTQYF
d_call: .; clone_size: many; v_call: TRBV7-2; j_call: TRBJ2-3; cdr3_nt: TGCGCCAGCAGCTTCTCTGGAACAGATACGCAGTATTTT; cdr3_aa: CASSFSGTDTQYF
d_call: .; clone_size: many; v_call: TRBV12-3/TRBV12-4; j_call: TRBJ1-1; cdr3_nt: TGTGCCAGCAGTCTTTACACTGAAGCTTTCTTT; cdr3_aa: CASSLYTEAFF
d_call: TRBD2; clone_size: few; v_call: TRBV7-2; j_call: TRBJ2-7; cdr3_nt: TGTGCCAGCAGCTTAGCGAGACTAGCGGGGGGGAAAGAGCAGTACTTC; cdr3_aa: CASSLARLAGGKEQYF
d_call: .; clone_size: few; v_call: TRBV5-1; j_call: TRBJ2-2; cdr3_nt: TGCGCCAGCGGATTAGGGGTTCTTATCGGGGAGCTGTTTTTT; cdr3_aa: CASGLGVLIGELFF
d_call: TRBD1; clone_size: many; v_call: TRBV12-3/TRBV12-4; j_call: TRBJ2-7; cdr3_nt: TGTGCCAGCGGGTGGACAGGGATGAATTGGTACTTC; cdr3_aa: CASGWTGMNWYF
d_call: .; clone_size: many; v_call: TRBV7-2; j_call: TRBJ2-7; cdr3_nt: TGTGCCAGCACCTACAGGGCCCCCTCCTACGAGCAGTACTTC; cdr3_aa: CASTYRAPSYEQYF
d_call: .; clone_size: many; v_call: TRBV12-3/TRBV12-4; j_call: TRBJ2-2; cdr3_nt: TGTGCCAGCAGTTTGGTGCAATTCGCCTCCGGGGAGCTGTTTTTT; cdr3_aa: CASSLVQFASGELFF
d_call: .; clone_size: many; v_call: TRBV5-1; j_call: TRBJ2-7; cdr3_nt: TGCGCCAGCAGACAAATCCTACGGGCGGGCCACGAGCAGTACTTC; cdr3_aa: CASRQILRAGHEQYF
d_call: TRBD1; clone_size: many; v_call: TRBV18; j_call: TRBJ2-1; cdr3_nt: TGTGCCAGCTCACCGTTCTTGTCGGGACAGGGTATGGGCAATGAGCAGTTCTTC; cdr3_aa: CASSPFLSGQGMGNEQFF
d_call: .; clone_size: many; v_call: TRBV5-1; j_call: TRBJ2-4; cdr3_nt: TGCGCCAGCAGCTTGGCGGGGGATGGGCTAGCCAAAAACATTCAGTACTTC; cdr3_aa: CASSLAGDGLAKNIQYF
d_call: .; clone_size: many; v_call: TRBV7-9; j_call: TRBJ2-2; cdr3_nt: TGTGCCAGCAGCTTTTTACCTATAAACACCGGGGAGCTGTTTTTT; cdr3_aa: CASSFLPINTGELFF
d_call: .; clone_size: many; v_call: TRBV20-1; j_call: TRBJ1-5; cdr3_nt: TGCAGTGCTAGAATGGCACCAAATCAGCCCCAGCATTTT; cdr3_aa: CSARMAPNQPQHF
d_call: .; clone_size: many; v_call: TRBV5-1; j_call: TRBJ2-3; cdr3_nt: TGCGCCAGCAGCTCCCAAACGGACAGAGCCGATACGCAGTATTTT; cdr3_aa: CASSSQTDRADTQYF